One and the same sample provided the 20 T cell receptor beta chains below, sequenced in a study of blood T cells in healthy people across ages. For the second PCR, which ran for 7 to 11 cycles, a sample-barcoded 5' primer and a J-beta primer mix were used. TCRdb re-called the 5' RACE reads with MiXCR, one entry per CDR3 protein. In the table there are about 1.5 million distinct CDR3 sequences, approximately 39% of which are singletons. Specimen: blood. Receptors were obtained from a woman aged 18 to 35 in good health.

The table lists this clonotype with many counts. This rearrangement joins TRBV7-9 to TRBJ1-1; D is undetermined. CDR1 is SEHNR, CDR2 FQNEAQ, per germline (reference sequence). This CDR3 comprises 11 residues. The V end lost 7 bases, the J end lost 3 bases, and 6 bases lay between the germline ends. Here the CDR3 DNA reads TGTGCCAGCACCGGTTACACTGAAGCTTTCTTT. Protein: CASTGYTEAFF.

The table lists this clonotype with many counts. The V gene is TRBV6-2 or TRBV6-3, the J gene TRBJ2-1, with TRBD2 matching 7 bases. The V gene's germline CDR1 is MNHEY and CDR2 SVGEGT. The CDR3 is made up of 15 amino acids. The junction had 11 bases not matched to a gene; V was cut back by 6 bases and J by 6 bases. The CDR3, as DNA: TGTGCCAGCAGCTGGGGGACTAAGCCTAGCAATGAGCAGTTCTTC. It encodes CASSWGTKPSNEQFF.

This rearrangement joins TRBV20-1 to TRBJ1-2; tentatively, D is TRBD1 (6 bases). Germline CDR1 and CDR2: DFQATT and SNEGSKA (reference sequence). The length of the CDR3 is 16 residues. V lost 0 bases to trimming and J lost 0 bases, with 14 bases between them. CDR3 sequence reads: CSARDRPRTANYGYTF. The DNA of the CDR3 is TGCAGTGCTAGAGATCGACCTAGGACAGCTAACTATGGCTACACCTTC.

On this clonotype itself: The germline gene is not matched at one end of the junction; a read error may be the cause. V usage is TRBV27 and J usage is TRBJ1-5; no firm D call. The CDR3 has 15 residues. Germline CDR1 MNHEY, CDR2 SMNVEV (reference sequence). In DNA, the CDR3 is TGTGCCAGCAGTTTAGGACCTCTGAGCAATCAGCTCCAGCATTTT. It translates to CASSLGPLSNQLQHF.

This clonotype was seen only a few times. The chain is built from TRBV6-5 and TRBJ1-2, with 8 bases fitting TRBD1. Germline assignment: CDR1 MNHEY and CDR2 SVGAGI. This CDR3 is built from 13 residues. The V gene end was trimmed by 6 bases and the J gene end by 4 bases; junction bases not matched to a gene: 4. DNA of the CDR3: TGTGCCAGCAGGGACAGGGTTGGCTATGGCTACACCTTC. Amino acid sequence: CASRDRVGYGYTF.

V gene TRBV7-2 combines with J gene TRBJ1-2; no clear D. Germline values: CDR1 SGHTA, CDR2 FQGNSA. Trimming shortened V by 1 base and J by 4 bases, and 7 bases separated the two germline ends. This CDR3 comprises 13 residues. CDR3 region: CASSLDSIYGYTF. For the CDR3, the DNA is TGTGCCAGCAGCTTAGACAGCATCTATGGCTACACCTTC.

This rearrangement joins TRBV5-1 to TRBJ2-3; no definite D call. The CDR3 sequence is 15 residues long. Germline V lookup: CDR1 SGHRS, CDR2 YFSETQ. V was shortened by 3 bases and J by 0 bases, with 11 bases between the two germline ends. The CDR3 reads CASSWSPGSTDTQYF. CDR3 nucleotides: TGCGCCAGCAGCTGGTCCCCCGGTAGCACAGATACGCAGTATTTT.

The genes are TRBV20-1 and TRBJ1-5; 7 bases agree with TRBD1. V lost 7 bases, J lost 0 bases, and 15 bases stayed unmatched. Germline CDR1 is DFQATT and CDR2 is SNEGSKA (reference sequence). The CDR3 is 17 amino acids. Here the CDR3 reads CSVPAQGKVYSNQPQHF. The DNA for the CDR3 is TGCAGTGTCCCCGCACAGGGGAAGGTATATAGCAATCAGCCCCAGCATTTT.

Ten or more counts support this clonotype. The chain couples TRBV3-1 to TRBJ2-7; TRBD2 matches at 12 bases. With 4 bases clipped from V and 0 bases from J, the junction kept 1 base outside the gene matches. CDR1 and CDR2 (germline): LGHDT, YNNKEL (reference sequence). The CDR3 length is 15 residues. The CDR3 here is CASSRTSGASYEQYF. The CDR3 nucleotides are TGTGCCAGCAGCCGGACTAGCGGGGCCTCCTACGAGCAGTACTTC.

This clonotype came up many times. The rearrangement uses TRBV27 and TRBJ1-5, with D unresolved. Deletions cut 5 bases from V and 0 bases from J, with 2 bases between. The CDR3 sequence is 12 residues long. The germline V gene encodes CDR1 MNHEY and CDR2 SMNVEV (reference sequence). CDR3 residues: CASSHSNQPQHF. In DNA form, the CDR3 reads TGTGCCAGCAGTCATAGCAATCAGCCCCAGCATTTT.

The J gene is TRBJ2-4, the V gene TRBV6-1; 11 nucleotides line up with TRBD1. The CDR3 is 12 amino acids. Germline assignment: CDR1 MNHNS and CDR2 SASEGT. Germline trimming cut 11 bases from V and 13 bases from J; bases unmatched to any gene: 10. The CDR3 DNA reads TGTGCCGGACAGGGGGCTCGGTACGGGCAGTACTTC. Translated: CAGQGARYGQYF.

This sequence joins TRBV5-1 and TRBJ2-5, with 7 bases lining up with TRBD1. Germline trimming cut 7 bases from V and 0 bases from J; bases unmatched to any gene: 3. Germline CDR1 and CDR2: SGHRS and YFSETQ. CDR3 length equals 13 residues. CDR3 loop: CASLGQYQETQYF. The CDR3 DNA reads TGCGCCAGCTTGGGACAGTACCAAGAGACCCAGTACTTC.

This sequence joins TRBV9 and TRBJ2-2; 10 bases are a match to TRBD2. The CDR3 loop spans 17 amino acids. After removal of 4 bases from V and 3 bases from J, the junction contained 9 bases not matched to a gene. CDR1 and CDR2 from the germline V gene are SGDLS and YYNGEE. In nucleotides, the CDR3 is TGTGCCAGCAGCATCCGAGTTAGCGGGAGGTACACCGGGGAGCTGTTTTTT. This translates into CASSIRVSGRYTGELFF. The whole variable domain, filled in from reference TRBV9 and TRBJ2-2, reads DSGVTQTPKHLITATGQRVTLRCSPRSGDLSVYWYQQSLDQGLQFLIQYYNGEERAKGNILERFSAQQFPDLHSELNLSSLELGDSALYFCASSIRVSGRYTGELFFGEGSRLTVL.

This chain uses TRBV5-6 with TRBJ2-7; TRBD1 might be the D (5 bases). From germline, CDR1 is SGHDT and CDR2 YYEEEE. The CDR3 is made up of 14 amino acids. V was clipped by 1 base and J by 5 bases, with 13 bases between them. CDR3 nucleotide sequence: TGTGCCAGCAGCTTGTGGGCAGGGCCCAACGAGCAGTACTTC. This sequence encodes CASSLWAGPNEQYF.

V is TRBV6-1 and J is TRBJ2-5, with 11 nucleotides matching TRBD2. The CDR3 consists of 19 residues. Germline V gene data show CDR1 as MNHNS and CDR2 as SASEGT. The V segment lost 2 bases and the J segment 2 bases; nucleotides outside the gene matches: 13. As DNA, the CDR3 is TGTGCCAGCAGTGAATCTAGCGGGGGGCACGAGAGCTCTCAAGAGACCCAGTACTTC. Protein: CASSESSGGHESSQETQYF.

This clonotype was detected a few times. J is TRBJ1-2 and V is TRBV5-1; a possible D gene is TRBD1 (6 bases). The CDR3 runs 16 residues. V was cut by 1 base and J by 0 bases, with 13 bases left in between. The germline V gene has CDR1 SGHRS and CDR2 YFSETQ. This CDR3 reads CASSLSAGQTNYGYTF. CDR3 bases: TGCGCCAGCAGCTTGAGCGCTGGACAGACTAACTATGGCTACACCTTC.

This clonotype was detected only a few times. The chain carries TRBV5-1 and TRBJ2-3, with 8 positions matching TRBD2. J lost 4 bases, V lost 1 base, and 5 bases had no gene match. The CDR3 extends over 15 amino acids. CDR1 is SGHRS and CDR2 is YFSETQ in the germline V gene. The chain's CDR3 is CASSLPAGVADTQYF. CDR3 DNA: TGCGCCAGCAGCTTGCCAGCGGGGGTGGCAGATACGCAGTATTTT.

V and J are TRBV6-5 and TRBJ2-7; the match to TRBD1 covers 7 bases. This CDR3 contains 14 residues. J gave up 4 bases and V 6 bases, and 9 bases lay outside the gene matches. Germline assignment: CDR1 MNHEY and CDR2 SVGAGI. Here the CDR3 reads CASRIQGSKYEQYF. The CDR3 bases are TGTGCCAGCAGAATACAGGGGTCGAAGTACGAGCAGTACTTC.

This clonotype was picked up a small number of times. The chain carries TRBV27 and TRBJ2-7; weak D call: TRBD1 (6 bases). The CDR3 is 14 amino acids. Germline lookup yields CDR1 MNHEY and CDR2 SMNVEV (reference sequence). Trimming left V 5 bases short and J 3 bases short, with 14 bases between. This chain's CDR3 is CASSAQGKDYEQYF. The CDR3 nucleotides read TGTGCCAGCAGTGCCCAGGGGAAGGACTACGAGCAGTACTTC.

This clonotype was observed a few times. The chain employs TRBV27 and TRBJ2-1; 14 nucleotides agree with TRBD2. Germline CDR1 is MNHEY and CDR2 is SMNVEV (reference sequence). Trimming cost V 4 bases and J 5 bases; bases outside gene matches: 7. CDR3 length: 17 residues. CDR3 residues: CASSSGTSGGLNNEQFF. CDR3 DNA sequence: TGTGCCAGCAGTTCTGGGACTAGCGGGGGCCTGAACAATGAGCAGTTCTTC.